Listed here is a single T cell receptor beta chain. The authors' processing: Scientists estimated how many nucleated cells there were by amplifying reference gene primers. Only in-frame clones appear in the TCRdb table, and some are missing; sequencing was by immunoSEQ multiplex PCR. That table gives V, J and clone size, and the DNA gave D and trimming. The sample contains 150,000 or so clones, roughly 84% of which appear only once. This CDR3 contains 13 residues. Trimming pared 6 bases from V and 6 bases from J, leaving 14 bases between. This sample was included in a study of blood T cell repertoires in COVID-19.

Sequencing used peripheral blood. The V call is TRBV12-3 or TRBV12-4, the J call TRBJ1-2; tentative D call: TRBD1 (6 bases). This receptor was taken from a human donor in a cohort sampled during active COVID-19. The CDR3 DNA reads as TGTGCCAGCAGCTCCCAGGGGATTAATGGCTACACCTTC. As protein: CASSSQGINGYTF.